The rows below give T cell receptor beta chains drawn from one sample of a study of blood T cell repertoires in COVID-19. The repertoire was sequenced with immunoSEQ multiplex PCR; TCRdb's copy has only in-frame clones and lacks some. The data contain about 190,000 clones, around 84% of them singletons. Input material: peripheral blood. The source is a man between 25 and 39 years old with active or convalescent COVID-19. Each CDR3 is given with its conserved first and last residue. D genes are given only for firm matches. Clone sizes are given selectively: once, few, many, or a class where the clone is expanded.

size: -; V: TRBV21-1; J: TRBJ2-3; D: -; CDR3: CASNSKGGLAPLRTDTQYF; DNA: TGTGCCAGCAACTCCAAGGGGGGACTAGCGCCCTTACGCACAGATACGCAGTATTTT
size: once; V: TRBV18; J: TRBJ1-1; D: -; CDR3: CASSPAEGTEAFF; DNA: TGTGCCAGCTCACCAGCGGAGGGCACTGAAGCTTTCTTT
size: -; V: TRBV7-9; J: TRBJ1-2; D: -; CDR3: CASSLGGTDGYTF; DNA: TGTGCCAGCAGCTTAGGAGGAACCGATGGCTACACCTTC
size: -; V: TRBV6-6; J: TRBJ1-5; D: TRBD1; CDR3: CASSRTGEGNQPQHF; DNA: TGTGCCAGCAGCAGGACAGGGGAGGGCAATCAGCCCCAGCATTTT
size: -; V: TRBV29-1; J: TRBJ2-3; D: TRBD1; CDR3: CSALAGTGGGDTQYF; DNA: TGCAGCGCTCTCGCCGGGACAGGGGGCGGAGATACGCAGTATTTT
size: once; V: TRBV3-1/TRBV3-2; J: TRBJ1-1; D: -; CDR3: CASSQEGGARAFF; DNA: TGTGCCAGCAGCCAAGAGGGGGGGGCGCGAGCTTTCTTT
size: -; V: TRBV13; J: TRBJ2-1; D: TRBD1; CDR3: CASSLTGVEQFF; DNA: TGTGCCAGCAGCTTGACAGGGGTCGAGCAGTTCTTC
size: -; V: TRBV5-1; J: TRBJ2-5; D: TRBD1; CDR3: CASSVTGRETQYF; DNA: TGCGCCAGCAGCGTGACAGGGAGAGAGACCCAGTACTTC
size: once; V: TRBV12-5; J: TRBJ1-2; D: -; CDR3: CASGSPSDRQNYGYTF; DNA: TGTGCTAGTGGTTCGCCCTCAGACAGGCAGAACTATGGCTACACCTTC
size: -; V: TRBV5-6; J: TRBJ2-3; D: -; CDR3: CASSFQGATDTQYF; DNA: TGTGCCAGCAGCTTCCAAGGGGCCACAGATACGCAGTATTTT
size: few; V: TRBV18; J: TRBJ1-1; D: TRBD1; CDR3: CASSRGQGRTTEAFF; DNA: TGTGCCAGCTCACGCGGACAGGGGAGGACGACTGAAGCTTTCTTT
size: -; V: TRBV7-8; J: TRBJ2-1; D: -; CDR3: CASSSPRGPYNEQFF; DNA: TGTGCCAGCAGCTCCCCGCGGGGCCCCTACAATGAGCAGTTCTTC
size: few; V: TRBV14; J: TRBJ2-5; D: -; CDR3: CASSQEREFAETQYF; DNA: TGTGCCAGCAGCCAAGAACGGGAGTTCGCCGAGACCCAGTACTTC
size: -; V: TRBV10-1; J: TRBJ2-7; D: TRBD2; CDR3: CASSRTSGSYEQYF; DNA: TGCGCCAGCAGTCGGACTAGCGGGAGCTACGAGCAGTACTTC
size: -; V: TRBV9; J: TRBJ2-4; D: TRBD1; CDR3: CASSARDRGGEDIQYF; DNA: TGTGCCAGCAGCGCCCGGGACAGGGGGGGTGAGGACATTCAGTACTTC
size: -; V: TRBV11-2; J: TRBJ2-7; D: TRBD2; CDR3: CASSPLGGGPGEQYF; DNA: TGTGCCAGCAGCCCACTCGGGGGGGGCCCAGGGGAGCAGTACTTC
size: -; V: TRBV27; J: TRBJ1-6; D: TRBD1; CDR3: CASSWGTGAYSPLHF; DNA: TGTGCCAGCAGCTGGGGCACAGGGGCCTATTCACCCCTCCACTTT
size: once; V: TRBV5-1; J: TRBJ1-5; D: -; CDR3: CASSLGQLNQPQHF; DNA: TGCGCCAGCAGCTTGGGACAGCTCAATCAGCCCCAGCATTTT
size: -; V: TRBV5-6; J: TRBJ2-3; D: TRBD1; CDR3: CASILQGAGGRKTDTQYF; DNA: TGTGCCAGCATCCTACAGGGGGCTGGGGGTAGAAAGACAGATACGCAGTATTTT
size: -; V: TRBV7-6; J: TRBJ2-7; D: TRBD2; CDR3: CASSLAPRAAGVYEQYF; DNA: TGTGCCAGCAGCTTAGCCCCCCGAGCAGCGGGGGTCTACGAGCAGTACTTC
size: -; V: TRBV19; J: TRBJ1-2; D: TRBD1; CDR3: CASSIAGDRATTNYGYTF; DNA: TGTGCCAGTAGTATAGCAGGGGACAGAGCCACTACTAACTATGGCTACACCTTC
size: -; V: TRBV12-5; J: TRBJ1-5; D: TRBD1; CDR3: CASGPGQGGNQPQHF; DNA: TGTGCTAGTGGTCCGGGACAGGGAGGCAATCAGCCCCAGCATTTT
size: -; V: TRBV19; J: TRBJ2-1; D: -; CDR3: CASSIQGLPYNEQFF; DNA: TGTGCCAGTAGTATCCAGGGTCTCCCTTACAATGAGCAGTTCTTC
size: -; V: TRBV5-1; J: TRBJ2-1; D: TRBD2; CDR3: CASSTYTSGGADEQFF; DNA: TGCGCCAGCAGCACCTACACTAGCGGGGGGGCGGATGAGCAGTTCTTC
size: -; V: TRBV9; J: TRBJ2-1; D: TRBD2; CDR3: CASSALAGVGNEQFF; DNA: TGTGCCAGCAGCGCGCTAGCGGGGGTGGGCAATGAGCAGTTCTTC
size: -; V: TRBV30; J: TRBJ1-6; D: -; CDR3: CAWSPGVANSPLHF; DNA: TGTGCCTGGTCACCGGGGGTTGCGAATTCACCCCTCCACTTT
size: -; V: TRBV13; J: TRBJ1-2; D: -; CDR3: CASSLTTGLRHGYTF; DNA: TGTGCCAGCAGCTTAACTACAGGGTTAAGGCATGGCTACACCTTC
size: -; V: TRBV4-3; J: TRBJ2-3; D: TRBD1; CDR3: CASSPSWTGGADTQYF; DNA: TGCGCCAGCAGCCCCTCCTGGACAGGGGGCGCAGATACGCAGTATTTT
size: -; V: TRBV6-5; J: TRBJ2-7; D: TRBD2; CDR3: CASSYGGRDEQYF; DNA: TGTGCCAGCAGTTACGGCGGGAGAGACGAGCAGTACTTC